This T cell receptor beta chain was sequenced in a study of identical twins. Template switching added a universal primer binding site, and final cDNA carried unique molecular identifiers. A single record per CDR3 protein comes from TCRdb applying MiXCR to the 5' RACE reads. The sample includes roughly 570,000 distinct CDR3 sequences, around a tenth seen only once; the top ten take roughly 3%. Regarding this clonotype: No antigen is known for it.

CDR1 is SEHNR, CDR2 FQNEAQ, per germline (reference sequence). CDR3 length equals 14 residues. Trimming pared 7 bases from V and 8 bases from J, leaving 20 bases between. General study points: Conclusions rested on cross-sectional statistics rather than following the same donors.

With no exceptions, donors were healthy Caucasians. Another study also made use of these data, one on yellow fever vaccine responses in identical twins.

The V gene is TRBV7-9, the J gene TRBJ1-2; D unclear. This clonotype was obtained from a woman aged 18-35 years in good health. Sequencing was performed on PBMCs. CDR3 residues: CASTPGLPTMGYTF. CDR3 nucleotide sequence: TGTGCCAGCACTCCAGGACTGCCTACTATGGGCTACACCTTC. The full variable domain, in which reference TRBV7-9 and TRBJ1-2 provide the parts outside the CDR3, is DTGVSQNPRHKITKRGQNVTFRCDPISEHNRLYWYRQTLGQGPEFLTYFQNEAQLEKSRLLSDRFSAERPKGSFSTLEIQRTEQGDSAMYLCASTPGLPTMGYTFGSGTRLTVV.